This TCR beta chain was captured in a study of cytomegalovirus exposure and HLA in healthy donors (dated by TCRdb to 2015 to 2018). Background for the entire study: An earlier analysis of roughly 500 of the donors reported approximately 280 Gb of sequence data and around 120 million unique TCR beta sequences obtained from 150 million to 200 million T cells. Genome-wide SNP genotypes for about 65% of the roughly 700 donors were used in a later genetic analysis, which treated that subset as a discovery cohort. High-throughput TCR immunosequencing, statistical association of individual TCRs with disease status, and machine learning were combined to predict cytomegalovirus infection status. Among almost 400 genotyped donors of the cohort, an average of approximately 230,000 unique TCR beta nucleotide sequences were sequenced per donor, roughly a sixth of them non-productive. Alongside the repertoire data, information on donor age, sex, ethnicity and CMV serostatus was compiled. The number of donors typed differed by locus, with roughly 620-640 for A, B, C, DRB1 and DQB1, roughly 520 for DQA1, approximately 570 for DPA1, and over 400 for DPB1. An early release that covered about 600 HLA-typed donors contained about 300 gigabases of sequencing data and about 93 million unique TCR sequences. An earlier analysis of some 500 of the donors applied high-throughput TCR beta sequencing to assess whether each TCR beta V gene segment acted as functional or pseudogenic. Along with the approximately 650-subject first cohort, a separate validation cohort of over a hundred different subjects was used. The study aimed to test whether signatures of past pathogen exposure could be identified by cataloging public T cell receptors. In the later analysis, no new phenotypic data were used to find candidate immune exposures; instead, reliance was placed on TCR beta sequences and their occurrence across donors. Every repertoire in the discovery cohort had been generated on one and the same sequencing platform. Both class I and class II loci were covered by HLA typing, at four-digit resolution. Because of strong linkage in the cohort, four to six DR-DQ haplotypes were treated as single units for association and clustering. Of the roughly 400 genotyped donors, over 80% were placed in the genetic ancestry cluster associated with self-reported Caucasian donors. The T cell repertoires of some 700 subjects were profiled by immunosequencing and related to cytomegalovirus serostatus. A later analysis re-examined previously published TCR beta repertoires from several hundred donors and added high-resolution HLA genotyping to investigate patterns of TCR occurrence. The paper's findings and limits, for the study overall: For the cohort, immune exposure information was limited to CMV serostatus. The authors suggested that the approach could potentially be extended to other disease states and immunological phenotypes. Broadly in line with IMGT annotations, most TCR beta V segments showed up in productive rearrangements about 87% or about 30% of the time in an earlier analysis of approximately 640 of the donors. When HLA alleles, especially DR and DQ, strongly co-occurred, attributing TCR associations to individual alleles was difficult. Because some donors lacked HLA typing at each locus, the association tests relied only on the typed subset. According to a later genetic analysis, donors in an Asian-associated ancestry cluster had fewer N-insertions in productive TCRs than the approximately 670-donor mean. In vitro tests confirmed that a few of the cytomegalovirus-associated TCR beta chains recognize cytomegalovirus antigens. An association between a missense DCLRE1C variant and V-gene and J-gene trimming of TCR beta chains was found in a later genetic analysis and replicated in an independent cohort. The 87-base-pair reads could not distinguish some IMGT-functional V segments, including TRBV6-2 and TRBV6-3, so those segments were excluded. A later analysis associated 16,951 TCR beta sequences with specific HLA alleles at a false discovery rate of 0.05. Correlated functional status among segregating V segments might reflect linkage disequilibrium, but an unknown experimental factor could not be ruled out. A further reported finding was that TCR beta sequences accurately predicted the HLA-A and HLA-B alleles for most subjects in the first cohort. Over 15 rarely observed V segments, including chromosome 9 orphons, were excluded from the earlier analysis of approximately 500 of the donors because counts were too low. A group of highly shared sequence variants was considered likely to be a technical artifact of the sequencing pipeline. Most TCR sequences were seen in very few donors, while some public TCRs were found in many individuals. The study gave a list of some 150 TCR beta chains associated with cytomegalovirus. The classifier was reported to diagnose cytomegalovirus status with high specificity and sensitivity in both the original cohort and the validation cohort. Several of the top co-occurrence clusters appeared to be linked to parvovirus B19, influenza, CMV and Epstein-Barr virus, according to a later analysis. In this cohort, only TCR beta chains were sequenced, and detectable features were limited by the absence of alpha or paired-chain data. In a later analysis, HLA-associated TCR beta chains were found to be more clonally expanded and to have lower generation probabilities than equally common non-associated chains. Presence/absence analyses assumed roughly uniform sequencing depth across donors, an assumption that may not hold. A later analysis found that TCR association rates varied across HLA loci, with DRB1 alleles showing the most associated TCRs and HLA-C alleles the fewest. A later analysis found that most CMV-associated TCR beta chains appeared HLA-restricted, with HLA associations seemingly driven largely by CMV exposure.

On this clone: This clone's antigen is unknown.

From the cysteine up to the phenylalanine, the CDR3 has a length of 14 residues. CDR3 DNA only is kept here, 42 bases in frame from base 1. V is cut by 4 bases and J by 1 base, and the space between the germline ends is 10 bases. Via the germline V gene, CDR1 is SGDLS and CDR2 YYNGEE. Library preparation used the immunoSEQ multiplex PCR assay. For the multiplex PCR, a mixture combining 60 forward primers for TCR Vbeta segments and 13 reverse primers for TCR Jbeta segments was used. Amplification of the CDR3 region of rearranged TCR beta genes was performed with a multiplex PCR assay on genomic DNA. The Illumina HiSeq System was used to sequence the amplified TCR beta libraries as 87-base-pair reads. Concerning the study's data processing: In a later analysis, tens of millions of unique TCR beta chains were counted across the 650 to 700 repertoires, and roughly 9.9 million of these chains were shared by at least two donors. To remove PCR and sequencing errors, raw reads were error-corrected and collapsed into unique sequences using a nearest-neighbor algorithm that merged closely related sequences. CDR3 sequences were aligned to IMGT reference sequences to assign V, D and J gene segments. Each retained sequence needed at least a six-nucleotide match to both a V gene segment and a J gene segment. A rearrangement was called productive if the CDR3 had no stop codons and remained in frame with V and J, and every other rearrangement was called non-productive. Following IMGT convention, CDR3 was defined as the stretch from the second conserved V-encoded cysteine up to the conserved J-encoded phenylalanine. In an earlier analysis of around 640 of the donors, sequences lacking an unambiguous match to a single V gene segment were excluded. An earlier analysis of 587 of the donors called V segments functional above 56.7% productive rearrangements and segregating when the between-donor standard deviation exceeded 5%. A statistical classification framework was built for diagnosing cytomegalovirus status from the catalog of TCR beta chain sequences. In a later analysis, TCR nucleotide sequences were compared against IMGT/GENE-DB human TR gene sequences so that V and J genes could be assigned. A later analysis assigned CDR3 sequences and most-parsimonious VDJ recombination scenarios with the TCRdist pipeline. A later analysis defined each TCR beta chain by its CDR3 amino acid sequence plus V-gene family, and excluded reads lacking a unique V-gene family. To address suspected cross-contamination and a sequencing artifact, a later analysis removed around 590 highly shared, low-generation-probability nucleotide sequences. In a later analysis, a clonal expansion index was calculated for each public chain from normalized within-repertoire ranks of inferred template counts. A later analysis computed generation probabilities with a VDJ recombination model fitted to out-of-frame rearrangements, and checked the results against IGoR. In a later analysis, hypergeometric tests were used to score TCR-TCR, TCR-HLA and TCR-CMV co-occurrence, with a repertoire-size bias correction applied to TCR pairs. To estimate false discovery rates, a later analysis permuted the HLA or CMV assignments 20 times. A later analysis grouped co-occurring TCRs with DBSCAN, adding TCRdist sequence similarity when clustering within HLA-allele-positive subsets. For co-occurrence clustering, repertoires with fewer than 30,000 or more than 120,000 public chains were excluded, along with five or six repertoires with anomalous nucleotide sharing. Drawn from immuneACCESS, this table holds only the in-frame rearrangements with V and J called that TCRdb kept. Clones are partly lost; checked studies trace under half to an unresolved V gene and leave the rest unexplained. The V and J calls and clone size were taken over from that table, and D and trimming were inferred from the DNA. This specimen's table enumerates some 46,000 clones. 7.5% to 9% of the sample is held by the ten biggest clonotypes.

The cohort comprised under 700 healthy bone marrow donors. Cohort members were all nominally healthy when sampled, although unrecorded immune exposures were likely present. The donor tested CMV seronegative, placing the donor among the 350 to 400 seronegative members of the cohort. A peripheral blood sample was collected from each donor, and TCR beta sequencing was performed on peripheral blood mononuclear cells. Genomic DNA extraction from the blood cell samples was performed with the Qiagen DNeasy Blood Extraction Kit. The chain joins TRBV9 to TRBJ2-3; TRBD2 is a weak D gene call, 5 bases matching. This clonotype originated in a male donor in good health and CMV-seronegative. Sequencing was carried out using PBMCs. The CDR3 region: CASSSRGGTDTQYF. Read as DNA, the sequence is TGTGCCAGCAGCTCCCGGGGTGGCACAGATACGCAGTATTTT.